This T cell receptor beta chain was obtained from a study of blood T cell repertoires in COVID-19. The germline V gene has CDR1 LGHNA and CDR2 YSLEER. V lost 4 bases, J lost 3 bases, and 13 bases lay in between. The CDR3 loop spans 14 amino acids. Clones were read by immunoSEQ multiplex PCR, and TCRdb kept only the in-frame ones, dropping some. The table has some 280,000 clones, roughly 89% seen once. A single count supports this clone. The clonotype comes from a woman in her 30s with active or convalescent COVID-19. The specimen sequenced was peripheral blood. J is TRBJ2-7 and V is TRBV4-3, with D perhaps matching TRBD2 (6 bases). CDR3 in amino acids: CASSPTGLSYEQYF. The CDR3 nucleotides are TGCGCCAGCAGCCCCACGGGACTCAGCTACGAGCAGTACTTC.